The clone carrying this T cell receptor beta chain was detected only once. These data originate in a study of OX40 agonist ivuxolimab in advanced cancers. This CDR3 region has 16 residues. CDR1 is WNHNN, CDR2 SYGVQD, per germline (reference sequence). Trimming removed 2 bases from V and 3 bases from J; junction bases left unmatched: 7. Using immunoSEQ multiplex PCR, the repertoire was profiled, and TCRdb retains in-frame clones only, with some absent. This sample yields approximately 16,000 clones, of which approximately 83% are seen a single time; about 29% belongs to the top ten. This sequence joins TRBV10-1 and TRBJ2-7; 10 bases agree with TRBD2. The sample consisted of CD4+ or CD8+ T cells sorted from blood, taken in a trial of the OX40 agonist ivuxolimab. The sequence was obtained from an adult with an advanced solid tumor such as melanoma, head and neck, liver or kidney cancer. The CDR3 sequence is CASSEDVAGGYYEQYF. In DNA, the CDR3 is TGCGCCAGCAGTGAGGATGTAGCGGGAGGTTACTACGAGCAGTACTTC.